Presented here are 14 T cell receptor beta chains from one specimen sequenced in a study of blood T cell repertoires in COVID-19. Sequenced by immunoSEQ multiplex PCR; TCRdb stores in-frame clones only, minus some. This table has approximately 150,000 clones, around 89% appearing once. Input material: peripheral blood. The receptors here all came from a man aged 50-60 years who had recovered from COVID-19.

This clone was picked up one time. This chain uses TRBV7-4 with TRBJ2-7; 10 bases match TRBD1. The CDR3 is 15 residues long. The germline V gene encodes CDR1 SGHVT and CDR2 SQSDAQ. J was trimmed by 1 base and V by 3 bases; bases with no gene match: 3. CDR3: CASSFGQGVSYEQYF. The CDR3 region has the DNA TGTGCCAGCAGCTTCGGACAGGGGGTTTCCTACGAGCAGTACTTC.

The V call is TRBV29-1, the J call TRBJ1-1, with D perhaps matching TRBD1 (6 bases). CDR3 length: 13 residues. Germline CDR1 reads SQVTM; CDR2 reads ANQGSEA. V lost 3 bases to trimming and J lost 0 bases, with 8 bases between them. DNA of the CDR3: TGCAGCGTTGAGAAGGGGGTGAACACTGAAGCTTTCTTT. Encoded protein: CSVEKGVNTEAFF.

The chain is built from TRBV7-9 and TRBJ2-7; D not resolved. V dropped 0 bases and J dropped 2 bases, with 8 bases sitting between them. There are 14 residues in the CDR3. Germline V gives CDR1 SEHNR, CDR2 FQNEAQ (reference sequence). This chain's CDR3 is CASSLAGQTYEQYF. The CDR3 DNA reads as TGTGCCAGCAGCTTAGCGGGCCAAACCTACGAGCAGTACTTC.

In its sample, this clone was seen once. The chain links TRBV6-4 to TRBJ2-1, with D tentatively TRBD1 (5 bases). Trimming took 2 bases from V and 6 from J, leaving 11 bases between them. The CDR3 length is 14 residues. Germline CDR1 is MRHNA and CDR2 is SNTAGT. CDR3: CASSDNRWSNEQFF. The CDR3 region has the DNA TGTGCCAGCAGTGACAACAGGTGGTCCAATGAGCAGTTCTTC.

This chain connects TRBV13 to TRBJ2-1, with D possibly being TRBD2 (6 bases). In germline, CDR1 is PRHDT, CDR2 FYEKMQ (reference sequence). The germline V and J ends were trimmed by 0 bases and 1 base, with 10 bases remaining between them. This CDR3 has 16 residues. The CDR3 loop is CASSLGASASYNEQFF. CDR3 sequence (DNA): TGTGCCAGCAGCTTAGGGGCTAGCGCATCCTACAATGAGCAGTTCTTC.

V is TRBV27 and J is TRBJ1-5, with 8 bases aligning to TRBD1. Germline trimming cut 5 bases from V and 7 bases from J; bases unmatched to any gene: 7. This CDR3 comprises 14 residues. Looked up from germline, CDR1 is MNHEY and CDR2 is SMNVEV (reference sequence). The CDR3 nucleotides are TGTGCCAGCAGTCTACAGGGGGGCGGGCAGCCCCAGCATTTT. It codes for CASSLQGGGQPQHF.

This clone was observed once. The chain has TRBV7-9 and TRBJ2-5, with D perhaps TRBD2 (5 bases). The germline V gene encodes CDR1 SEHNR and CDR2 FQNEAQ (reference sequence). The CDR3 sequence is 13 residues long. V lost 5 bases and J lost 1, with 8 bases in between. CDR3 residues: CASSPGIQETQYF. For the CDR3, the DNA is TGTGCCAGCAGCCCGGGGATCCAAGAGACCCAGTACTTC.

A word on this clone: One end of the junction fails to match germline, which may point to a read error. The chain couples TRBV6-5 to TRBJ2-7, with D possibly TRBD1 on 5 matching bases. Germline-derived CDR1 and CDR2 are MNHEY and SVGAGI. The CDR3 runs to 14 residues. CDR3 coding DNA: TGTGCCAGCAGCAGGGATCGGACCTCCCACGAGCAGTACTTC. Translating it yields CASSRDRTSHEQYF.

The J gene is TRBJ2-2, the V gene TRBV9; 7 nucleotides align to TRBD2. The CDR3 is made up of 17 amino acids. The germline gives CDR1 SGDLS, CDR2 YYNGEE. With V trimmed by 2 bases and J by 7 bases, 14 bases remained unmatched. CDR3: CASSVRVSGREDGELFF. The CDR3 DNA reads TGTGCCAGCAGCGTGAGGGTCTCGGGGAGGGAAGACGGGGAGCTGTTTTTT.

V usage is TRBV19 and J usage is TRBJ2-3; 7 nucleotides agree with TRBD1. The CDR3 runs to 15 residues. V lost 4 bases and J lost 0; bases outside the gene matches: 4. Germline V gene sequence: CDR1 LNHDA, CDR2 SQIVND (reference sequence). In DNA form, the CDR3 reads TGTGCCAGTAGTAGGGACAGCTCAAGCACAGATACGCAGTATTTT. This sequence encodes CASSRDSSSTDTQYF.

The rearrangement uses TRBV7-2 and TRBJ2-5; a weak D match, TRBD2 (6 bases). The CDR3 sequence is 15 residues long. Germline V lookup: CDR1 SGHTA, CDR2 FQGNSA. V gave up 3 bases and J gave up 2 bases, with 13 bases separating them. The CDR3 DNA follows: TGTGCCAGCAGCTTCCTTCCGGGGGAGCAAGAGACCCAGTACTTC. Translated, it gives CASSFLPGEQETQYF.

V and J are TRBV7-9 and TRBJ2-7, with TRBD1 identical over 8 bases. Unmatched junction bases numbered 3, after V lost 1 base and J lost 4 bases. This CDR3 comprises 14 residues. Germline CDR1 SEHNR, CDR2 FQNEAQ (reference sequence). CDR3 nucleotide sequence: TGTGCCAGCAGCTTAGACGACAGGGGATACGAGCAGTACTTC. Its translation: CASSLDDRGYEQYF.

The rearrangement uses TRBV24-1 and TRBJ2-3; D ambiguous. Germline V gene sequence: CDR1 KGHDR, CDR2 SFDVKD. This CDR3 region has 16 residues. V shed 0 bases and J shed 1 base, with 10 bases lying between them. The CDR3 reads CATSDLSVAGTDTQYF. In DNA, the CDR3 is TGTGCCACCAGTGATTTGTCTGTGGCGGGCACAGATACGCAGTATTTT.

This chain's CDR3 is CASSDTGGRNIQYF. Here the CDR3 DNA reads TGTGCCAGCAGTGACACAGGGGGTAGAAACATTCAGTACTTC. The chain recombines TRBV2 with TRBJ2-4, with 8 bases aligning to TRBD1. Germline CDR1 and CDR2: SNHLY and FYNNEI. The CDR3 contains 14 residues. V trimming: 3 bases; J trimming: 6 bases; junction bases outside the gene matches: 4. Drawing the rest from reference TRBV2 and TRBJ2-4, the complete variable domain is EPEVTQTPSHQVTQMGQEVILRCVPISNHLYFYWYRQILGQKVEFLVSFYNNEISEKSEIFDDQFSVERPDGSNFTLKIRSTKLEDSAMYFCASSDTGGRNIQYFGAGTRLSVL.